The rows below give T cell receptor beta chains drawn from one sample of a study of CD4 T cells in relation to SARS-CoV-2 and coronaviruses. The antigens these receptors bind are not known. TCRdb's table, derived via immunoSEQ multiplex PCR, lists solely in-frame clones and lacks some. The table shows 20,000 to 25,000 clones, with about 60% occurring only once. The sample taken for sequencing was CD4+ T cells from PBMCs, cultured in vitro. All receptors come from a human donor in good health. Each CDR3 is given with its conserved first and last residue. The D gene is left open where the match is weak. Clone sizes are given selectively: once, few, many, or a class where the clone is expanded.

-,TRBV5-1,TRBJ2-3,few,TGCGCCAGCAGCTTTTCAGATTATCGAGATACGCAGTATTTT,CASSFSDYRDTQYF
-,TRBV2,TRBJ2-7,-,TGTGCCAGCAGGGGCTTCGGGGGAGTAGAGCAGTACTTC,CASRGFGGVEQYF
-,TRBV7-8,TRBJ2-2,few,TGTGCCAGCAAGGCGGGACTGAACACCGGGGAGCTGTTTTTT,CASKAGLNTGELFF
-,TRBV3-1/TRBV3-2,TRBJ1-6,few,TGTGCCAGCAGCCAAGACAGGGTTGGATCACCCCTCCACTTT,CASSQDRVGSPLHF
TRBD2,TRBV18,TRBJ2-1,-,TGTGCCAGCTCACCAGTCCTAGCGGGGGGACACGAGCAGTTCTTC,CASSPVLAGGHEQFF
TRBD2,TRBV19,TRBJ2-5,-,TGTGCCAGTAGTACGGGACTAGCGCAAGAGACCCAGTACTTC,CASSTGLAQETQYF
-,TRBV7-2,TRBJ1-5,few,TGTGCCAGCAGCCCAGGACAGAATCAGCCCCAGCATTTT,CASSPGQNQPQHF
TRBD2,TRBV7-2,TRBJ2-6,-,TGTGCCAGCAGCTCCATCGGGGGGACCTACTCTGGGGCCAACGTCCTGACTTTC,CASSSIGGTYSGANVLTF
-,TRBV6-5,TRBJ1-1,once,TGTGCCAGCAGTCTCGTAGGACTGAACACTGAAGCTTTCTTT,CASSLVGLNTEAFF
TRBD2,TRBV9,TRBJ2-7,once,TGTGCCAGCAGCCCCTCCCTAGCGGGGGGGTACGAGCAGTACTTC,CASSPSLAGGYEQYF
TRBD2,TRBV5-1,TRBJ2-1,-,TGCGCCAGCAGCTCGACCCCAGCGGGGGGCTACAATGAGCAGTTCTTC,CASSSTPAGGYNEQFF
TRBD2,TRBV3-1/TRBV3-2,TRBJ2-7,few,TGTGCCAGCAGCCCTAGCGGGAGGGGATACGAGCAGTACTTC,CASSPSGRGYEQYF
TRBD1,TRBV18,TRBJ1-4,once,TGTGCCAGCTCACCATTAAGGACAGGAACTAATGAAAAACTGTTTTTT,CASSPLRTGTNEKLFF
-,TRBV6-2/TRBV6-3,TRBJ1-4,few,TGTGCCAGCAGTTACGGAACAAGACTGTTTTTT,CASSYGTRLFF
-,TRBV11-3,TRBJ2-7,once,TGTGCCAGCAGCATACGCCAGGGGATGGGCGAGCAGTACTTC,CASSIRQGMGEQYF
TRBD1,TRBV11-2,TRBJ1-1,-,TGTGCCAGCAGCGCTAGCCGGACAGGGTCTAGTAGGGCTGAAGCTTTCTTT,CASSASRTGSSRAEAFF
-,TRBV19,TRBJ1-4,-,TGTGCCAGTAGTACTAGCGGTAAGGGTGAAAAACTGTTTTTT,CASSTSGKGEKLFF
-,TRBV10-3,TRBJ2-1,-,TGTGCCATCAGTGAGTCCCGGGGGCTCGGTCCATCCAATGAGCAGTTCTTC,CAISESRGLGPSNEQFF
TRBD1,TRBV19,TRBJ1-6,-,TGTGCCAGTAGATCCTTCGCAGGGGGCAGAGACTCACCCCTCCACTTT,CASRSFAGGRDSPLHF
-,TRBV3-1/TRBV3-2,TRBJ1-1,-,TGTGCCAGCAGCCAAGGTGGCCCTGAAGCTTTCTTT,CASSQGGPEAFF
TRBD1,TRBV18,TRBJ2-7,-,TGTGCCAGCTCACCAGTTGGACAGGGCATGGACGAGCAGTACTTC,CASSPVGQGMDEQYF
-,TRBV5-1,TRBJ2-2,-,TGCGCCAGCAGCCAGACGGCGAACACCGGGGAGCTGTTTTTT,CASSQTANTGELFF
TRBD2,TRBV6-2/TRBV6-3,TRBJ2-1,-,TGTGCCAGCAGTCTGACTAGCGGGGGGGTACTACAGGATGAGCAGTTCTTC,CASSLTSGGVLQDEQFF
TRBD1,TRBV11-2,TRBJ1-4,-,TGTGCCAGCAGCGCATGGGACAGCCACGATGAAAAACTGTTTTTT,CASSAWDSHDEKLFF
TRBD2,TRBV29-1,TRBJ2-3,large,TGCAGCGTTGATACGGGAGGAACGGATACGCAGTATTTT,CSVDTGGTDTQYF
-,TRBV9,TRBJ2-5,-,TGTGCCAGCAGCGTAGATTTGGGGGGCGAGACCCAGTACTTC,CASSVDLGGETQYF
-,TRBV6-2/TRBV6-3,TRBJ1-4,-,TGTGCCAGCAGTTTCCCGGGACAAGCAACTAATGAAAAACTGTTTTTT,CASSFPGQATNEKLFF
-,TRBV11-2,TRBJ2-7,few,TGTGCCAGCAGCTTAAGGAACAGGGTCCACGAGCAGTACTTC,CASSLRNRVHEQYF
-,TRBV9,TRBJ1-2,-,TGTGCCAGCAGCGTAGATGCGATTGGGGATTATGGCTACACCTTC,CASSVDAIGDYGYTF
-,TRBV27,TRBJ1-4,few,TGTGCCAGCAGTTTATCGTTCTACAGGCAGAATGAAAAACTGTTTTTT,CASSLSFYRQNEKLFF
TRBD1,TRBV7-2,TRBJ1-5,-,TGTGCCAGCAGCCCGTGGACAGGGGATCAGCCCCAGCATTTT,CASSPWTGDQPQHF
TRBD2,TRBV19,TRBJ2-2,few,TGTGCCAGTAGTATTCTAGCGGGAGTAAACACCGGGGAGCTGTTTTTT,CASSILAGVNTGELFF
TRBD1,TRBV9,TRBJ1-1,-,TGTGCCAGCAGCCCCGGGACAGGTGTCATGAACACTGAAGCTTTCTTT,CASSPGTGVMNTEAFF
-,TRBV2,TRBJ1-3,-,TGTGCCAGCAGTGACCCGGTGCTAGATTTCTCTGGAAACACCATATATTTT,CASSDPVLDFSGNTIYF
-,TRBV4-1,TRBJ1-6,-,TGCGCCAGCAGCCAAGGACAGGATAATTCACCCCTCCACTTT,CASSQGQDNSPLHF
TRBD1,TRBV9,TRBJ1-4,-,TGTGCCAGCAGCGCCTGGACAGGGGGAAATGAAAAACTGTTTTTT,CASSAWTGGNEKLFF